These 31 T cell receptor beta chains share one sample of origin, sequenced in a study of T cell changes during pregnancy in multiple sclerosis. Clones were sequenced by immunoSEQ multiplex PCR, and TCRdb holds only the in-frame ones, with some missing. The repertoire holds approximately 80,000 clones, roughly 93% seen once, with around 0.75% in the top ten. This sample comprised peripheral blood, obtained in the second trimester of pregnancy. All receptors derive from a female donor in good health, enrolled as a control in a pregnancy study.

This chain connects TRBV9 to TRBJ1-1, with D maybe TRBD1 (5 bases). The germline gives CDR1 SGDLS, CDR2 YYNGEE. The CDR3 sequence is 17 residues long. Trimming pared 4 bases from V and 2 bases from J, leaving 21 bases between. CDR3 in DNA: TGTGCCAGCAGCCAGACCGACAGCGAACTGTTAAACACTGAAGCTTTCTTT. The encoded protein is CASSQTDSELLNTEAFF. Combining the CDR3 with reference TRBV9 and TRBJ1-1 gives the whole variable domain DSGVTQTPKHLITATGQRVTLRCSPRSGDLSVYWYQQSLDQGLQFLIQYYNGEERAKGNILERFSAQQFPDLHSELNLSSLELGDSALYFCASSQTDSELLNTEAFFGQGTRLTVV.

V and J are TRBV4-3 and TRBJ1-1, with D maybe TRBD1 (5 bases). V was cut by 1 base and J by 5 bases, with 8 bases left in between. CDR1 is LGHNA, CDR2 YSLEER, per germline. CDR3 size: 13 residues. CDR3 sequence: CASSQAGWTEAFF. The CDR3 DNA is TGCGCCAGCAGCCAAGCAGGGTGGACTGAAGCTTTCTTT.

The V gene is TRBV7-3, the J gene TRBJ2-3, with 7 bases identical to TRBD2. Germline CDR1 reads SGHTA; CDR2 reads FQGTGA. This CDR3 is built from 15 residues. V was pared by 3 bases and J by 7 bases, with 10 bases of the junction left unmatched. The CDR3 DNA reads as TGTGCCAGCAGCTTTCAACCGGGGGGAGGATATACGCAGTATTTT. It specifies CASSFQPGGGYTQYF.

This clone was recorded once. The chain couples TRBV7-2 to TRBJ1-2; TRBD1 matches 8 bases. V was clipped by 5 bases and J by 8 bases; unmatched bases: 7. Germline loops: CDR1 SGHTA, CDR2 FQGNSA. CDR3 length: 13 amino acids. CDR3 bases: TGTGCCAGCAGCCAGGGGGCGATTGGGGGCTACACCTTC. Encoded protein: CASSQGAIGGYTF.

J is TRBJ2-1 and V is TRBV2; 8 bases fit TRBD2. V shed 2 bases, J shed 6 bases, and the junction held 6 bases outside the gene matches. The CDR3 extends over 15 amino acids. CDR1 SNHLY and CDR2 FYNNEI come from the germline V gene. The CDR3, as DNA: TGTGCCAGCAGTGAACCGGGACTAGGTGCCAATGAGCAGTTCTTC. Amino acid sequence: CASSEPGLGANEQFF.

V is TRBV4-2 and J is TRBJ2-3, with a possible D match to TRBD2 (6 bases). Per germline, CDR1 LGHNA and CDR2 YNFKEQ. The V end lost 4 bases, the J end lost 1 base, and 12 bases lay between the germline ends. This CDR3 is 15 amino acids long. CDR3 region: CASSPKASGTDTQYF. The CDR3 bases are TGTGCCAGCAGCCCTAAGGCTAGCGGCACAGATACGCAGTATTTT.

J is TRBJ1-1 and V is TRBV6-5, with a tentative D call TRBD1 (6 bases). Between the trimmed V and J ends, which lost 6 bases and 0 bases, there was a span of 11 bases. CDR3 length equals 14 residues. Germline loops: CDR1 MNHEY, CDR2 SVGAGI. CDR3 coding DNA: TGTGCCAGCAGACAGGGCGACATGAACACTGAAGCTTTCTTT. This codes for CASRQGDMNTEAFF.

The chain combines TRBV27 with TRBJ1-4; D possibly corresponds to TRBD1 (6 bases). Germline V gene sequence: CDR1 MNHEY, CDR2 SMNVEV (reference sequence). CDR3 length equals 14 residues. The germline V and J ends were trimmed by 6 bases and 7 bases, with 15 bases remaining between them. The CDR3 is CASRGGTRGEKLFF. CDR3 nucleotides: TGTGCCAGCAGAGGGGGGACTAGGGGTGAAAAACTGTTTTTT.

The chain combines TRBV5-6 with TRBJ1-5; the D gene is possibly TRBD1 (6 bases). Trimming removed 3 bases from V and 2 bases from J, with 15 bases in between. From germline, CDR1 is SGHDT and CDR2 YYEEEE. The CDR3 spans 16 residues. The CDR3 DNA follows: TGTGCCAGCAGCTGGGGGGCGGGGGCCCGCAATCAGCCCCAGCATTTT. As protein: CASSWGAGARNQPQHF.

This rearrangement joins TRBV7-9 to TRBJ1-3, with TRBD1 matching 8 bases. CDR3 length equals 16 residues. V shed 5 bases, J shed 4 bases, and the junction held 10 bases outside the gene matches. Germline CDR1 reads SEHNR; CDR2 reads FQNEAQ (reference sequence). The CDR3 spells CASSIQIQGGGNTIYF. CDR3 nucleotide sequence: TGTGCCAGCAGCATTCAAATACAGGGGGGCGGAAACACCATATATTTT.

V is TRBV10-2 and J is TRBJ2-5; TRBD2 matches at 12 bases. Germline CDR1 WSHSY, CDR2 SAAADI. The CDR3 totals 18 residues. V lost 6 bases and J lost 2; bases outside the gene matches: 13. The CDR3 bases are TGCGCCAGCAGAGGACTAGCGGGGATCACGAAACAACAAGAGACCCAGTACTTC. This encodes CASRGLAGITKQQETQYF.

The chain carries TRBV7-9 and TRBJ1-5; 7 nucleotides line up with TRBD1. After removal of 10 bases from V and 5 bases from J, the junction contained 8 bases not matched to a gene. The CDR3 has 13 amino acids. Germline-derived CDR1 and CDR2 are SEHNR and FQNEAQ (reference sequence). The DNA for the CDR3 is TGTGCCACTTCGACAGGGTTTGATCAGCCCCAGCATTTT. Translated, it gives CATSTGFDQPQHF.

The chain is built from TRBV5-1 and TRBJ2-3, with TRBD2 as a possible D gene (6 bases). CDR1 SGHRS and CDR2 YFSETQ come from the germline V gene. Deletions cut 0 bases from V and 7 bases from J, with 24 bases between. The CDR3 has 18 amino acids. CDR3 loop: CASSLERLEMGFGNTQYF. The CDR3 nucleotides read TGCGCCAGCAGCTTGGAACGACTAGAAATGGGATTCGGAAATACGCAGTATTTT.

The chain joins TRBV5-1 to TRBJ2-1; 7 nucleotides align to TRBD1. Germline-derived CDR1 and CDR2 are SGHRS and YFSETQ. This CDR3 spans 16 amino acids. Trimming at V came to 5 bases and at J to 5 bases, leaving 13 bases not matched to a gene. The CDR3 nucleotides are TGCGCCAGCAGGTATGAGGGGGCCATCTTGGACAATGAGCAGTTCTTC. Amino acid sequence: CASRYEGAILDNEQFF.

The CDR3 sequence is CASSLISGQSSYEQYF. The CDR3 coding sequence is TGTGCCAGCAGCTTAATTTCGGGACAGAGCTCCTACGAGCAGTACTTC. The gene calls are TRBV11-3 and TRBJ2-7, with 7 bases matching TRBD1. The CDR3 sequence is 16 residues long. Germline V gene sequence: CDR1 SGHNT, CDR2 YENEEA. The V segment lost 2 bases and the J segment 0 bases; nucleotides outside the gene matches: 7. The entire variable domain, with the rest obtained from reference TRBV11-3 and TRBJ2-7, is as follows: EAGVVQSPRYKIIEKKQPVAFWCNPISGHNTLYWYLQNLGQGPELLIRYENEEAVDDSQLPKDRFSAERLKGVDSTLKIQPAELGDSAVYLCASSLISGQSSYEQYFGPGTRLTVT.

The CDR3 loop is CASSFSNRGNTEAFF. CDR3 sequence (DNA): TGTGCCAGCAGCTTCTCGAACAGGGGGAACACTGAAGCTTTCTTT. This chain connects TRBV5-4 to TRBJ1-1, with 7 bases that match TRBD1. V trimming: 2 bases; J trimming: 1 base; junction bases outside the gene matches: 5. The germline V gene encodes CDR1 SGHNT and CDR2 YYREEE (reference sequence). The length of the CDR3 is 15 residues.

V gene TRBV5-5 combines with J gene TRBJ1-5, with 8 bases matching TRBD1. CDR3 size: 14 residues. The germline V gene encodes CDR1 SGHKS and CDR2 YYEKEE (reference sequence). The ends lost 3 bases at V and 10 bases at J; junction bases unmatched: 9. The CDR3 is CASSSGQGISPQHF. DNA of the CDR3: TGTGCCAGCAGCTCCGGACAGGGAATAAGTCCCCAGCATTTT.

V is TRBV27 and J is TRBJ2-3, with TRBD2 identical over 7 bases. V dropped 3 bases and J dropped 1; count of bases not matched to a gene: 4. The CDR3 is 15 amino acids. Germline V gene data show CDR1 as MNHEY and CDR2 as SMNVEV (reference sequence). The CDR3 DNA sequence: TGTGCCAGCAGTTTTCGACTAGCAGGCACAGATACGCAGTATTTT. Protein product: CASSFRLAGTDTQYF.

The rearrangement joins TRBV9 to TRBJ2-5, with 15 bases identical to TRBD2. Germline values: CDR1 SGDLS, CDR2 YYNGEE. The CDR3 has 18 residues. With V trimmed by 4 bases and J by 1 base, 8 bases remained unmatched. The CDR3 coding sequence is TGTGCCAGCAGCTTCGGGACTAGCGGGGGGAGAGGCCAAGAGACCCAGTACTTC. Translated, it gives CASSFGTSGGRGQETQYF.

The chain joins TRBV5-1 to TRBJ2-2, with TRBD2 identical over 7 bases. The CDR3 is 16 residues long. J lost 1 base, V lost 1 base, and 4 bases had no gene match. From germline, CDR1 is SGHRS and CDR2 YFSETQ. The CDR3, as DNA: TGCGCCAGCAGCTTGTATCGGGGGGAGAACACCGGGGAGCTGTTTTTT. Translated: CASSLYRGENTGELFF.

This chain links TRBV7-6 with TRBJ2-7; tentatively, D is TRBD1 (6 bases). The CDR3 totals 11 residues. Trimming took 4 bases from V and 10 from J, leaving 11 bases between them. CDR1 and CDR2 (germline): SGHVS, FNYEAQ. The CDR3, as DNA: TGTGCCAGCAGCTCCGGGACATACCAGTACTTC. Translating it yields CASSSGTYQYF.

The V gene is TRBV4-2, the J gene TRBJ1-5; D is perhaps TRBD1 (5 bases). Trimming left V 2 bases short and J 5 bases short, with 7 bases between. The CDR3 has 13 residues. The germline V gene has CDR1 LGHNA and CDR2 YNFKEQ. Here the CDR3 reads CASSQPGDQPQHF. The CDR3 nucleotides read TGTGCCAGCAGCCAACCGGGGGATCAGCCCCAGCATTTT.

CDR3 bases: TGTGCCATCAGTGAGTCAGGGACAGGGGCTAATCAGCCCCAGCATTTT. Protein sequence: CAISESGTGANQPQHF. This chain connects TRBV10-3 to TRBJ1-5; the match to TRBD1 covers 10 bases. The CDR3 runs to 16 residues. With 0 bases clipped from V and 4 bases from J, the junction kept 3 bases outside the gene matches. CDR1 ENHRY and CDR2 SYGVKD come from the germline V gene.

The chain is built from TRBV30 and TRBJ2-7; perhaps TRBD2 as D (7 bases). The CDR3 covers 13 residues. V lost 0 bases to trimming and J lost 5 bases, with 11 bases between them. The V gene's germline CDR1 is GTSNPN and CDR2 SVGIG (reference sequence). CDR3: CAWSVRGANEQYF. CDR3 DNA: TGTGCCTGGAGTGTACGGGGGGCTAACGAGCAGTACTTC.

The CDR3 DNA reads TGTGCCAGCAGTGAGCAAGCGGATGGGGACACTGAAGCTTTCTTT. The encoded protein is CASSEQADGDTEAFF. This sequence joins TRBV2 and TRBJ1-1; D is undetermined. V gave up 3 bases and J gave up 3 bases, with 14 bases separating them. CDR1 SNHLY and CDR2 FYNNEI come from the germline V gene. This CDR3 contains 15 residues.

The chain combines TRBV5-4 with TRBJ2-1; 7 bases match TRBD1. Germline-derived CDR1 and CDR2 are SGHNT and YYREEE (reference sequence). CDR3 size: 15 residues. J gave up 3 bases and V 6 bases, and 9 bases lay outside the gene matches. The CDR3 DNA follows: TGTGCCAGCACTACGGCAGCAGGGGGCTACAATGAGCAGTTCTTC. It yields the protein CASTTAAGGYNEQFF. Full variable domain (rest looked up from reference TRBV5-4 and TRBJ2-1): ETGVTQSPTHLIKTRGQQVTLRCSSQSGHNTVSWYQQALGQGPQFIFQYYREEENGRGNFPPRFSGLQFPNYSSELNVNALELDDSALYLCASTTAAGGYNEQFFGPGTRLTVL.

V usage is TRBV4-3 and J usage is TRBJ2-7; TRBD2 agrees at 8 bases. Germline assignment: CDR1 LGHNA and CDR2 YSLEER. This CDR3 contains 16 residues. After removal of 0 bases from V and 2 bases from J, the junction contained 6 bases not matched to a gene. The CDR3 reads CASSQEPRGGTYEQYF. CDR3 coding DNA: TGCGCCAGCAGCCAAGAGCCCCGCGGGGGGACCTACGAGCAGTACTTC.

V usage is TRBV11-2 and J usage is TRBJ1-4, with a tentative D call TRBD1 (5 bases). This CDR3 is 17 amino acids long. V was trimmed by 5 bases and J by 2 bases, leaving 18 bases between them. Germline lookup yields CDR1 SGHAT and CDR2 FQNNGV. CDR3 coding DNA: TGTGCCAGCAGCCCCCTCGCAGGGTTTGACACTAATGAAAAACTGTTTTTT. It yields the protein CASSPLAGFDTNEKLFF.

The CDR3 loop reads CASSVEGLWQPQHF. CDR3 coding DNA: TGTGCCAGCAGCGTGGAGGGGCTCTGGCAGCCCCAGCATTTT. The chain combines TRBV2 with TRBJ1-5, with D possibly TRBD1 on 5 matching bases. Deletions cut 6 bases from V and 7 bases from J, with 16 bases between. Germline CDR1 and CDR2: SNHLY and FYNNEI. There are 14 residues in the CDR3.

The genes are TRBV6-6 and TRBJ1-2; D uncertain. The CDR3 is 15 residues long. V was clipped by 7 bases and J by 5 bases, with 20 bases between them. Germline CDR1 is MNHNY and CDR2 is SVGAGI (reference sequence). The CDR3 here is CASTSEGRRGYGYTF. The CDR3 nucleotides read TGTGCCAGCACCTCCGAAGGCAGAAGAGGTTATGGCTACACCTTC.

The genes are TRBV2 and TRBJ1-1, with TRBD1 identical over 10 bases. CDR1 is SNHLY and CDR2 is FYNNEI in the germline V gene. V lost 4 bases, J lost 5 bases, and 7 bases stayed unmatched. The CDR3 is 15 amino acids. CDR3 protein: CASSGETGGWTEAFF. CDR3 sequence (DNA): TGTGCCAGCAGTGGGGAGACAGGGGGCTGGACTGAAGCTTTCTTT. Using reference TRBV2 and TRBJ1-1 for the parts outside the CDR3, the full variable domain is EPEVTQTPSHQVTQMGQEVILRCVPISNHLYFYWYRQILGQKVEFLVSFYNNEISEKSEIFDDQFSVERPDGSNFTLKIRSTKLEDSAMYFCASSGETGGWTEAFFGQGTRLTVV.